These T cell receptor beta chains were read from a single sample in a study of shared clonotypes between healthy human individuals. Only in-frame clones appear in the TCRdb table, and some are missing; sequencing was by immunoSEQ multiplex PCR. In the table there are roughly 2.5 million clones, around nine tenths of which are singletons. The sequenced sample consisted of naive CD4+ T cells sorted from blood. All receptors derive from a man younger than 35 in good health. Each CDR3 is given with its conserved first and last residue. The D gene is left open where the match is weak.

CDR3: CASSLWENEQFF; DNA: TGTGCCAGCAGTTTATGGGAGAATGAGCAGTTCTTC; D: .; J: TRBJ2-1; V: TRBV28
CDR3: CAFRASGTDTQYF; DNA: TGTGCCTTCAGGGCTAGCGGCACAGATACGCAGTATTTT; D: .; J: TRBJ2-3; V: TRBV10-3
CDR3: CASSLRQTHTGELFF; DNA: TGTGCCAGCAGCTTAAGACAGACACACACCGGGGAGCTGTTTTTT; D: .; J: TRBJ2-2; V: TRBV7-3
CDR3: CASSGGTSGTTDTQYF; DNA: TGTGCCAGCAGTGGAGGGACTAGCGGCACGACAGATACGCAGTATTTT; D: TRBD2; J: TRBJ2-3; V: TRBV6-4
CDR3: CASSPTPSTDTQYF; DNA: TGTGCCAGCAGCCCGACCCCCAGCACAGATACGCAGTATTTT; D: .; J: TRBJ2-3; V: TRBV5-4
CDR3: CAWKGSRDQEKLFF; DNA: TGTGCCTGGAAGGGATCACGGGATCAGGAAAAACTGTTTTTT; D: .; J: TRBJ1-4; V: TRBV30
CDR3: CASSTGAGETQYF; DNA: TGTGCCAGCTCAACAGGGGCCGGGGAGACCCAGTACTTC; D: TRBD1; J: TRBJ2-5; V: TRBV18
CDR3: CASSYPDSIQYF; DNA: TGTGCCAGCAGTTACCCGGACTCAATTCAGTACTTC; D: .; J: TRBJ2-4; V: TRBV6-6
CDR3: CASTRTGSTDTQYF; DNA: TGTGCCAGCACGCGGACAGGGTCCACAGATACGCAGTATTTT; D: TRBD1; J: TRBJ2-3; V: TRBV6-6
CDR3: CAWSEGTGGLFHYGYTF; DNA: TGTGCCTGGAGTGAGGGGACAGGGGGACTTTTCCACTATGGCTACACCTTC; D: TRBD1; J: TRBJ1-2; V: TRBV30
CDR3: CASRDSRATLYEQYF; DNA: TGTGCCAGCAGGGACTCCCGGGCGACTCTCTACGAGCAGTACTTC; D: .; J: TRBJ2-7; V: TRBV6-6
CDR3: CASSLVSGGETQYF; DNA: TGTGCCAGCAGTTTAGTATCCGGGGGAGAGACCCAGTACTTC; D: .; J: TRBJ2-5; V: TRBV28
CDR3: CASSVGGEAFF; DNA: TGTGCCAGCTCAGTTGGAGGAGAAGCTTTCTTT; D: .; J: TRBJ1-1; V: TRBV2
CDR3: CASSVSEGLSTEAFF; DNA: TGTGCCAGCAGCGTATCGGAGGGTTTGAGCACTGAAGCTTTCTTT; D: .; J: TRBJ1-1; V: TRBV9
CDR3: CASSRTGTGIVLGGYTF; DNA: TGTGCCAGCTCACGTACCGGGACAGGGATTGTCCTAGGTGGCTACACCTTC; D: TRBD1; J: TRBJ1-2; V: TRBV18
CDR3: CASSRETVGDGTF; DNA: .; D: .; J: TRBJ1-2; V: TRBV2
CDR3: CASSPRGLNTGELFF; DNA: TGTGCCAGCAGCCCCAGGGGGCTGAACACCGGGGAGCTGTTTTTT; D: TRBD1; J: TRBJ2-2; V: TRBV5-4
CDR3: CASSAASTDTQYF; DNA: TGTGCCAGCAGTGCAGCTAGCACAGATACGCAGTATTTT; D: .; J: TRBJ2-3; V: TRBV7-3